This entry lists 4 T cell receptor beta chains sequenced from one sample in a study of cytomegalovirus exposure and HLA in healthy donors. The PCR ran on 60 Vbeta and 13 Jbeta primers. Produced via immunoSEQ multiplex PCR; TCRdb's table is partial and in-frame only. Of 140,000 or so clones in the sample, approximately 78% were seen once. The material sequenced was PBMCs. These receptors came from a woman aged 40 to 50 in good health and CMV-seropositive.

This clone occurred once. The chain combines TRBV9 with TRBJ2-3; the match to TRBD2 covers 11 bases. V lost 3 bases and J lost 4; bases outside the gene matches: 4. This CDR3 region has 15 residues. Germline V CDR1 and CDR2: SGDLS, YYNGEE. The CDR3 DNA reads TGTGCCAGCAGCGCGATAGCGGGGGGGTCAGATACGCAGTATTTT. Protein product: CASSAIAGGSDTQYF.

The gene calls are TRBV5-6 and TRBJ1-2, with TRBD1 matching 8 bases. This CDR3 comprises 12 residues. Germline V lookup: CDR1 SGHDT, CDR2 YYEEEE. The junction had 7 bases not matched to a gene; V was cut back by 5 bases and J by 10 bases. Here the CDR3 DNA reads TGTGCCAGCAGACTGGACAGGGCGGCCTACACCTTC. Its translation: CASRLDRAAYTF.

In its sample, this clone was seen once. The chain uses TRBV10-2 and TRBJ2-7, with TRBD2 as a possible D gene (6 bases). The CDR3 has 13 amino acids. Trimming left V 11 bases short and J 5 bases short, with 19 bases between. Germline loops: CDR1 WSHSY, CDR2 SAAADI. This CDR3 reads CAARYGGKDEQYF. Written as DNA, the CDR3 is TGCGCCGCCCGTTATGGGGGGAAGGACGAGCAGTACTTC.

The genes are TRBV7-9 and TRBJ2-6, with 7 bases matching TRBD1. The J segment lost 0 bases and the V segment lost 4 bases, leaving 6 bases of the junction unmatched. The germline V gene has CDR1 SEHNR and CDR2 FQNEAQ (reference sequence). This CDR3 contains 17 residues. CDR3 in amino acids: CASSYQDRSSGANVLTF. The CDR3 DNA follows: TGTGCCAGCAGCTACCAGGACAGGAGCTCTGGGGCCAACGTCCTGACTTTC.